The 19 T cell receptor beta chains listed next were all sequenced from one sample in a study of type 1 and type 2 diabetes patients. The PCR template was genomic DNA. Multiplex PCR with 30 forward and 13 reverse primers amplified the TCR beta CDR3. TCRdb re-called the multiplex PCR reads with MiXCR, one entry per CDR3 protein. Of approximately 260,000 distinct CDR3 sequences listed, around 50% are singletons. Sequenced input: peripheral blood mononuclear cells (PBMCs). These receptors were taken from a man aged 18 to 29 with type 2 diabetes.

The CDR3 region is CAWSVQGGGEPQHF. The CDR3 bases are TGTGCCTGGAGTGTACAAGGGGGCGGGGAGCCCCAGCATTTT. The chain employs TRBV30 and TRBJ1-5, with 7 bases identical to TRBD1. In germline, CDR1 is GTSNPN, CDR2 SVGIG (reference sequence). This CDR3 has 14 residues. V lost 0 bases and J lost 8; bases outside the gene matches: 7.

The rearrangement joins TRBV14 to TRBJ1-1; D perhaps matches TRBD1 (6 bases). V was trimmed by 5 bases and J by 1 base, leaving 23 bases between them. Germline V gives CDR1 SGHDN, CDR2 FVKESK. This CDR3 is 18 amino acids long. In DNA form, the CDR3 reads TGTGCCAGCAGCTTAACTGGGGGGGGGCCCACACCGAACACTGAAGCTTTCTTT. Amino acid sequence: CASSLTGGGPTPNTEAFF.

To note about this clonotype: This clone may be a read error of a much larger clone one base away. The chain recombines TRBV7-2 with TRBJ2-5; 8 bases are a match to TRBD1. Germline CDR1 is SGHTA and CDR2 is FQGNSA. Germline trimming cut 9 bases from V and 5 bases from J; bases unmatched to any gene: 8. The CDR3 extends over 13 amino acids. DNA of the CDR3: TGTGCCAGTAATAAGGGACAGGTGGAGACCCAGTACTTC. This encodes CASNKGQVETQYF.

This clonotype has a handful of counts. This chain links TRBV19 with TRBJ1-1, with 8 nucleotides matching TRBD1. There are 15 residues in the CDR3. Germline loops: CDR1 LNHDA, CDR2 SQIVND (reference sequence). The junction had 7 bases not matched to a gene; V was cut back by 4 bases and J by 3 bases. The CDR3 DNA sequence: TGTGCCAGTAGTACTTCTGGACAGGGCCACACTGAAGCTTTCTTT. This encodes CASSTSGQGHTEAFF. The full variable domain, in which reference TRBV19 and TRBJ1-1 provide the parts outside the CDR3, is DGGITQSPKYLFRKEGQNVTLSCEQNLNHDAMYWYRQDPGQGLRLIYYSQIVNDFQKGDIAEGYSVSREKKESFPLTVTSAQKNPTAFYLCASSTSGQGHTEAFFGQGTRLTVV.

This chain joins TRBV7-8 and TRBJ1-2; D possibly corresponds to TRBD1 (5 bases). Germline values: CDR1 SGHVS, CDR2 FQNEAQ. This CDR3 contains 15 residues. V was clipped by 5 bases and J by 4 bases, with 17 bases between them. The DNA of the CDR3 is TGTGCCAGCAGCCTCCTAGATAGTACAGGCTATGGCTACACCTTC. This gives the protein CASSLLDSTGYGYTF.

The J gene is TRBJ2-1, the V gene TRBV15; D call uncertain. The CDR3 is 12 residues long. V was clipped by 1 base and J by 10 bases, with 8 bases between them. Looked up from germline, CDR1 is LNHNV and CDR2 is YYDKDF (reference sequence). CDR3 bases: TGTGCCACCAGCAGAGTTGGCACAGAGCAGTTCTTC. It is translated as CATSRVGTEQFF. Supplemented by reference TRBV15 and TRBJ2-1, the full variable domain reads DAMVIQNPRYQVTQFGKPVTLSCSQTLNHNVMYWYQQKSSQAPKLLFHYYDKDFNNEADTPDNFQSRRPNTSFCFLDIRSPGLGDTAMYLCATSRVGTEQFFGPGTRLTVL.

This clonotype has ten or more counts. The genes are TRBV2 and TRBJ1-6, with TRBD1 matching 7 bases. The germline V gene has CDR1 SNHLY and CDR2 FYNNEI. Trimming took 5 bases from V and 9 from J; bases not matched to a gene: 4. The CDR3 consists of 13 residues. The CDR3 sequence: CASSLRDSSPLHF. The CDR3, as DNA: TGTGCCAGCAGTCTCCGGGACAGTTCACCCCTCCACTTT.

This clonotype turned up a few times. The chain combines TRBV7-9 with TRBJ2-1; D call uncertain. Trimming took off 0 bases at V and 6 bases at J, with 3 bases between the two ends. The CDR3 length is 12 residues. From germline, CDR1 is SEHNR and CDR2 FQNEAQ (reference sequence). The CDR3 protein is CASSLAVNEQFF. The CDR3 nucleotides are TGTGCCAGCAGCTTAGCGGTCAATGAGCAGTTCTTC.

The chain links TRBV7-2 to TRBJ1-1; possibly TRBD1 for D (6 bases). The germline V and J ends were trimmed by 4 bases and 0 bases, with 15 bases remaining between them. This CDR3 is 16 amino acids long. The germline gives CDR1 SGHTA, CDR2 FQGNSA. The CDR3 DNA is TGTGCCAGCAGCTCCGAACCGACAGGACTGAACACTGAAGCTTTCTTT. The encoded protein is CASSSEPTGLNTEAFF. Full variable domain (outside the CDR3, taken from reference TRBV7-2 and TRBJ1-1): GAGVSQSPSNKVTEKGKDVELRCDPISGHTALYWYRQSLGQGLEFLIYFQGNSAPDKSGLPSDRFSAERTGGSVSTLTIQRTQQEDSAVYLCASSSEPTGLNTEAFFGQGTRLTVV.

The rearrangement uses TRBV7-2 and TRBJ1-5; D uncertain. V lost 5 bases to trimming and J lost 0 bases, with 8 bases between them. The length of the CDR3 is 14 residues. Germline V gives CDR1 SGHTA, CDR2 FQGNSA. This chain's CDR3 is CASSQEYSNQPQHF. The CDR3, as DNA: TGTGCCAGCAGCCAAGAATATAGCAATCAGCCCCAGCATTTT.

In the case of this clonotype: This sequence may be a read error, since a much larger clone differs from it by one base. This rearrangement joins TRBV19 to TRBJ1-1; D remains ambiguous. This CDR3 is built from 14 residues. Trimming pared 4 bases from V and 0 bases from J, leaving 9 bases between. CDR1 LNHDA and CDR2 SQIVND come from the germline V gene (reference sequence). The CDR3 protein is CASSSPEMNTEAFF. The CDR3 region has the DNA TGTGCCAGTAGTAGCCCGGAAATGAACACTGAAGCTTTCTTT.

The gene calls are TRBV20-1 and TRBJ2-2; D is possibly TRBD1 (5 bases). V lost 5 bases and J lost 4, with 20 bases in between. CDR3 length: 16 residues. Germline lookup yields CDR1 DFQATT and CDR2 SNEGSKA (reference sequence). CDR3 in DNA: TGCAGTGCTCCCCGATTCACCTTAAGGGGCACCGGGGAGCTGTTTTTT. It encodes CSAPRFTLRGTGELFF.

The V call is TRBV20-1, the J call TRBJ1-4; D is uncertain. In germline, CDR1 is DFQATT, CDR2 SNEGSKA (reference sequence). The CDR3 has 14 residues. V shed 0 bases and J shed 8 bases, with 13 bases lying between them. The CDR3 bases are TGCAGTGCTAGAGATCTATGGCAATCGGAAAAACTGTTTTTT. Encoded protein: CSARDLWQSEKLFF.

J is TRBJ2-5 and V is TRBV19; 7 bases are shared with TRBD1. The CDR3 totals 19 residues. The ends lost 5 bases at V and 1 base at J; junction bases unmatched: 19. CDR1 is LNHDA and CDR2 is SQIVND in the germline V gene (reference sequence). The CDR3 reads CASSPTLYRARDSQETQYF. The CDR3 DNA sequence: TGTGCCAGTAGTCCTACTCTCTATAGGGCCCGGGACAGCCAAGAGACCCAGTACTTC.

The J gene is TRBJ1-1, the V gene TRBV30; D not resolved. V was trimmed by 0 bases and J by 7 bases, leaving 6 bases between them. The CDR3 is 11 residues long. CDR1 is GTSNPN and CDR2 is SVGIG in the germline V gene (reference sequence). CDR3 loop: CAWSVGFEAFF. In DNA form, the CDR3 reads TGTGCCTGGAGTGTAGGGTTTGAAGCTTTCTTT. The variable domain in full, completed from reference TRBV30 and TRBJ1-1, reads SQTIHQWPATLVQPVGSPLSLECTVEGTSNPNLYWYRQAAGRGLQLLFYSVGIGQISSEVPQNLSASRPQDRQFILSSKKLLLSDSGFYLCAWSVGFEAFFGQGTRLTVV.

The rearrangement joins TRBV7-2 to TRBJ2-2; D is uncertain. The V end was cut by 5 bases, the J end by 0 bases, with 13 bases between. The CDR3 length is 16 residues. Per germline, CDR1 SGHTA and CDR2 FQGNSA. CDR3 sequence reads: CASSTRTAPNTGELFF. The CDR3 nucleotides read TGTGCCAGCAGCACCCGGACCGCTCCGAACACCGGGGAGCTGTTTTTT.

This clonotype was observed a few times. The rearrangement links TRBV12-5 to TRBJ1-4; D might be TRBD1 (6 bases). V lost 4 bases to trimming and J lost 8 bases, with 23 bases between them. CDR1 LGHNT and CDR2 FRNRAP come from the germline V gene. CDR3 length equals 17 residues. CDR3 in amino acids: CASGSPYLLGAREKLFF. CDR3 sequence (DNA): TGTGCTAGTGGTTCGCCGTACCTTCTGGGGGCTAGGGAAAAACTGTTTTTT.

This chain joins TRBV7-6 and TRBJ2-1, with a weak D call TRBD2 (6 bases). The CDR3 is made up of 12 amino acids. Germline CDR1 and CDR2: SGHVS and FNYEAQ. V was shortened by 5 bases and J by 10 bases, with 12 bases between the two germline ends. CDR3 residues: CASSTSSEEQFF. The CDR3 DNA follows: TGTGCCAGCAGCACTTCTAGCGAGGAGCAGTTCTTC.

CDR3 in amino acids: CASSQALQEPSYEQYF. As DNA, the CDR3 is TGCGCCAGCAGCCAAGCCCTGCAGGAACCTTCCTACGAGCAGTACTTC. The V gene is TRBV4-3, the J gene TRBJ2-7; D remains ambiguous. Trimming pared 1 base from V and 1 base from J, leaving 14 bases between. Germline loops: CDR1 LGHNA, CDR2 YSLEER. The CDR3 is made up of 16 amino acids.